This T cell receptor beta chain was sequenced during a study of T cells in Graves' hyperthyroidism and ophthalmopathy. Authors of the study amplified TCR beta CDR3 regions from RNA transcripts. Carried out on the TCR CDR3, a first-round RT-PCR used the HTBI primer set. TCRdb processed the multiplex PCR reads anew with MiXCR; each CDR3 protein has one entry. The table has approximately 600,000 distinct CDR3 sequences, about 17% seen once. This clonotype was obtained from a woman under 40 with Graves' hyperthyroidism. Sequencing was done on a sample of blood.

The CDR3 loop reads CAISESVGAGELFF. The CDR3 DNA is TGTGCCATCAGTGAGTCTGTCGGGGCCGGGGAGCTGTTTTTT. This rearrangement joins TRBV10-3 to TRBJ2-2, with a tentative D call TRBD2 (5 bases). Looked up from germline, CDR1 is ENHRY and CDR2 is SYGVKD. Trimming took 0 bases from V and 6 from J, leaving 8 bases between them. This CDR3 contains 14 residues.